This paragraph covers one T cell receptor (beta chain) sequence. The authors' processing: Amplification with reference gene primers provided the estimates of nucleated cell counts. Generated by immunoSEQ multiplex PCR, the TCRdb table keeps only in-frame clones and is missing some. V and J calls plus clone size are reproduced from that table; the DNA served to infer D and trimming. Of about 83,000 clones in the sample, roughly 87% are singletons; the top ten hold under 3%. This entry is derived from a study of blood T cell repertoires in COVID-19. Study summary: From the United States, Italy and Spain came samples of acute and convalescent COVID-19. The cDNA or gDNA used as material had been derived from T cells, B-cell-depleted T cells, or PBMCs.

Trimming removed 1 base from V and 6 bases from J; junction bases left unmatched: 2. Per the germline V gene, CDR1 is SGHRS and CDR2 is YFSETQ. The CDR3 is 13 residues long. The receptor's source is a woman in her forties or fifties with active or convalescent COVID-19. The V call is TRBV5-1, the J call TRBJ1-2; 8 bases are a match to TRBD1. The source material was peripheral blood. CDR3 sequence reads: CASSLQGANGYTF. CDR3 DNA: TGCGCCAGCAGCTTGCAGGGGGCGAATGGCTACACCTTC.